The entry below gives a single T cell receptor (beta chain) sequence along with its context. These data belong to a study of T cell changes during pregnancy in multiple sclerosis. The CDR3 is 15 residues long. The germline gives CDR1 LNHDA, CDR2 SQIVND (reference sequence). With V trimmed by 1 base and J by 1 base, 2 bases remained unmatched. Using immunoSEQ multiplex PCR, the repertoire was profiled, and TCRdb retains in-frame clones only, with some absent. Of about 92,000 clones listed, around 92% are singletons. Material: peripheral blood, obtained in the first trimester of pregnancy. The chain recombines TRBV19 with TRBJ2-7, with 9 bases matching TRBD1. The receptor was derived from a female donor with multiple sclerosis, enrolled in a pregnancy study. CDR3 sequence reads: CASSIVGQGSYEQYF. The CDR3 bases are TGTGCCAGTAGTATAGTGGGACAGGGATCCTACGAGCAGTACTTC.